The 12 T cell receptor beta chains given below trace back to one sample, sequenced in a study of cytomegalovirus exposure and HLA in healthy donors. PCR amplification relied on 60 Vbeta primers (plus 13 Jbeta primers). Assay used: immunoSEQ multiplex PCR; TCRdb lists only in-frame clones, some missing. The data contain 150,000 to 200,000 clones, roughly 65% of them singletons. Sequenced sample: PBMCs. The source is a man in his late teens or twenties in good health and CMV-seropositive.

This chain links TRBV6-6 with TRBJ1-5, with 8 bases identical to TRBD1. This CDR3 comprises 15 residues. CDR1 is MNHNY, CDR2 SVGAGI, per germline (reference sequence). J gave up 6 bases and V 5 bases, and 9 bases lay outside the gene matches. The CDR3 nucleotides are TGTGCCAGCAGTATGGAACAGGGGGTTGCTCAGCCCCAGCATTTT. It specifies CASSMEQGVAQPQHF.

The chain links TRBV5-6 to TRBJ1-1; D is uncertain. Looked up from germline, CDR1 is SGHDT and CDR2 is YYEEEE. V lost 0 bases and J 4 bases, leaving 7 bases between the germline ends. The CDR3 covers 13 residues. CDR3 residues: CASSLAWSTEAFF. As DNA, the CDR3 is TGTGCCAGCAGCTTGGCCTGGAGCACTGAAGCTTTCTTT.

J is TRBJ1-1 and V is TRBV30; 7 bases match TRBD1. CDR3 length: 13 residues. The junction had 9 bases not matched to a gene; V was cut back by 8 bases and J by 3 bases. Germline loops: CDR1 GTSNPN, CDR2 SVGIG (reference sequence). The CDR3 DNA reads TGTGCCGCCATCCGGGACAGATACACTGAAGCTTTCTTT. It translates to CAAIRDRYTEAFF.

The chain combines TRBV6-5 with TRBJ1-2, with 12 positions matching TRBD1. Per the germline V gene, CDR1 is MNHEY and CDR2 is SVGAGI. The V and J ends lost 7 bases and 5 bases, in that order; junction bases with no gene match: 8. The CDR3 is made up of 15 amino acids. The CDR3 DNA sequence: TGTGCCAGCACGGCGACGGGACAGGGGGCTTATGGCTACACCTTC. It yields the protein CASTATGQGAYGYTF.

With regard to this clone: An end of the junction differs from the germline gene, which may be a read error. The CDR3 is CASSLDRESAEAFF. The CDR3 bases are TGTGCCAGCAGCCTAGACAGGGAATCAGCTGAAGCTTTCTTT. The V and J genes are TRBV11-2 and TRBJ1-1, with 7 bases fitting TRBD1. Germline V lookup: CDR1 SGHAT, CDR2 FQNNGV. The CDR3 is made up of 14 amino acids.

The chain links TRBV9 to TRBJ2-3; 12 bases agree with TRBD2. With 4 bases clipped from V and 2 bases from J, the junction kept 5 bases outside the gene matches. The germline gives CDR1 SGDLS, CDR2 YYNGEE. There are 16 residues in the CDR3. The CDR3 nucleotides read TGTGCCAGCAGCATAACTAGCGGGAGGCCCACAGATACGCAGTATTTT. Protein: CASSITSGRPTDTQYF.

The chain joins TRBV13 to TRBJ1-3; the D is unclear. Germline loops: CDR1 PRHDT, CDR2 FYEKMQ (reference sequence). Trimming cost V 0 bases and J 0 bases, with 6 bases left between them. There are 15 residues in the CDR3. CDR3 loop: CASSLGVSSGNTIYF. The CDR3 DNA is TGTGCCAGCAGCTTAGGGGTTAGCTCTGGAAACACCATATATTTT.

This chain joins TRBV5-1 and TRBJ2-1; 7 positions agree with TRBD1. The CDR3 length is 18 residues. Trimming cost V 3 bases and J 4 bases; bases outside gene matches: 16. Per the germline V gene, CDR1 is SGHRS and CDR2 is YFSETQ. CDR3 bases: TGCGCCAGCAGCTCGGCCACCCTCCGGGACAGCCTTTACAATGAGCAGTTCTTC. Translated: CASSSATLRDSLYNEQFF.

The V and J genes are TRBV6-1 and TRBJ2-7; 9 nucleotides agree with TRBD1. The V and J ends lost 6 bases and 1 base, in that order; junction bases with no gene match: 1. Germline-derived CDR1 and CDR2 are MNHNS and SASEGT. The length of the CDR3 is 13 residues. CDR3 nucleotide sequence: TGTGCCAGCAGGACAGGGGGATCCTACGAGCAGTACGTC. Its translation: CASRTGGSYEQYV.

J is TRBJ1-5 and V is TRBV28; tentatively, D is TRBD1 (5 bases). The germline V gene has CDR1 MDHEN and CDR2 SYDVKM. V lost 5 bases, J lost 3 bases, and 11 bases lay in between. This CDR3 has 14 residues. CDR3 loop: CASSIGTLNQPQHF. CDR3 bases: TGTGCCAGCAGTATCGGGACTCTCAATCAGCCCCAGCATTTT.

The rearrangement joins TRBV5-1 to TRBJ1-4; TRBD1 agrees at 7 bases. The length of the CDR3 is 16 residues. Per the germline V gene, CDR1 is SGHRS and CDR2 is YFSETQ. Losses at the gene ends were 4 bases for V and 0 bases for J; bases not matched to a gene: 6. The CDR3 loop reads CASSRGQLATNEKLFF. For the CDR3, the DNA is TGCGCCAGCAGCAGGGGGCAACTTGCAACTAATGAAAAACTGTTTTTT.

The CDR3 loop reads CASSKTGGNSQGYTF. The DNA of the CDR3 is TGTGCCAGCAGCAAGACAGGGGGCAATTCGCAAGGCTACACCTTC. V usage is TRBV5-6 and J usage is TRBJ1-2; TRBD1 matches at 10 bases. The V and J ends lost 4 bases and 8 bases, in that order; junction bases with no gene match: 11. The CDR3 totals 15 residues. Per the germline V gene, CDR1 is SGHDT and CDR2 is YYEEEE.